Listed below are T cell receptor beta chains from one sample, sequenced in a study of T-cell memory formation after mild COVID-19. TCRdb called the 5' RACE reads again in MiXCR, with one record for every CDR3 protein. Of some 320,000 distinct CDR3 sequences detected, roughly an eighth appear once; the ten largest clones hold roughly a fifth. The sequenced sample consisted of PBMCs or a T cell subset sorted from them (not recorded which). These receptors were collected from a man aged 18-30 years who had mild COVID-19 (a few samples of this study predate the infection). Cell type and time point are not known. Each CDR3 is given with its conserved first and last residue. D genes are given only for firm matches. For some rows the clone size is stated as once, few or many, or as a class when expanded; others skip it.

d_gene: .
abundance: once
j_gene: TRBJ1-1
v_gene: TRBV11-2
CDR3aa: CASSQLAGAFF
CDR3nt: TGTGCCAGCAGCCAATTGGCGGGCGCTTTCTTT

d_gene: .
abundance: many
j_gene: TRBJ2-3
v_gene: TRBV4-1
CDR3aa: CASSHPRGDTQYF
CDR3nt: TGCGCCAGCAGCCATCCTAGAGGTGATACGCAGTATTTT

d_gene: .
abundance: .
j_gene: TRBJ2-1
v_gene: TRBV12-3/TRBV12-4
CDR3aa: CASSPGPRSSNEQFF
CDR3nt: TGTGCCAGCAGTCCAGGTCCCCGCTCCAGCAATGAGCAGTTCTTC

d_gene: .
abundance: .
j_gene: TRBJ1-1
v_gene: TRBV4-1
CDR3aa: CASSHPVFSPAEAFF
CDR3nt: TGCGCCAGCAGCCATCCCGTTTTCTCCCCCGCTGAAGCTTTCTTT

d_gene: TRBD2
abundance: few
j_gene: TRBJ2-1
v_gene: TRBV7-2
CDR3aa: CASRDLGGAYNEQFF
CDR3nt: TGTGCCAGCAGGGATCTCGGGGGGGCCTACAATGAGCAGTTCTTC

d_gene: .
abundance: few
j_gene: TRBJ2-5
v_gene: TRBV12-3/TRBV12-4
CDR3aa: CASRTGTQDQETQYF
CDR3nt: TGTGCCAGCAGAACCGGGACCCAAGATCAAGAGACCCAGTACTTC

d_gene: .
abundance: .
j_gene: TRBJ1-1
v_gene: TRBV20-1
CDR3aa: CSARVEGESTEAFF
CDR3nt: TGCAGTGCTAGAGTGGAGGGGGAAAGTACTGAAGCTTTCTTT

d_gene: TRBD1
abundance: .
j_gene: TRBJ1-2
v_gene: TRBV5-1
CDR3aa: CASSPGQGDFGGYTF
CDR3nt: TGCGCCAGCAGCCCGGGACAGGGGGACTTTGGTGGCTACACCTTC

d_gene: TRBD2
abundance: .
j_gene: TRBJ2-7
v_gene: TRBV7-2
CDR3aa: CASSLQRGSYEQYF
CDR3nt: TGTGCCAGCAGCCTCCAGCGGGGGAGCTACGAGCAGTACTTC

d_gene: .
abundance: .
j_gene: TRBJ1-2
v_gene: TRBV4-3
CDR3aa: CASSQDRGVDGYTF
CDR3nt: TGCGCCAGCAGCCAAGACCGAGGGGTGGATGGCTACACCTTC

d_gene: TRBD2
abundance: .
j_gene: TRBJ2-1
v_gene: TRBV5-1
CDR3aa: CASSAGTSGVDEQFF
CDR3nt: TGCGCCAGCAGCGCAGGGACTAGCGGGGTTGATGAGCAGTTCTTC

d_gene: TRBD1
abundance: few
j_gene: TRBJ1-1
v_gene: TRBV7-2
CDR3aa: CASSLRRGRGTEAFF
CDR3nt: TGTGCCAGCAGCTTACGGAGGGGGCGAGGTACTGAAGCTTTCTTT

d_gene: .
abundance: .
j_gene: TRBJ1-5
v_gene: TRBV20-1
CDR3aa: CSATVRSNQPQHF
CDR3nt: TGCAGCGCCACGGTCAGGAGCAATCAGCCCCAGCATTTT

d_gene: TRBD1
abundance: few
j_gene: TRBJ1-3
v_gene: TRBV18
CDR3aa: CASSPLAGTASTTMAGNTIYF
CDR3nt: TGTGCCAGCTCACCACTCGCCGGGACAGCAAGTACCACCATGGCGGGAAACACCATATATTTT

d_gene: .
abundance: few
j_gene: TRBJ1-1
v_gene: TRBV27
CDR3aa: CASSFRRGTEAFF
CDR3nt: TGTGCCAGCAGTTTCCGACGCGGCACTGAAGCTTTCTTT

d_gene: TRBD2
abundance: .
j_gene: TRBJ2-3
v_gene: TRBV12-3/TRBV12-4
CDR3aa: CASSPSGGAGGLSTDTQYF
CDR3nt: TGTGCCAGCAGTCCTTCCGGTGGAGCGGGGGGCCTTAGCACAGATACGCAGTATTTT

d_gene: .
abundance: .
j_gene: TRBJ2-7
v_gene: TRBV6-2/TRBV6-3
CDR3aa: CASLNPVGTSEQYF
CDR3nt: TGTGCCAGCCTTAATCCGGTGGGGACGTCTGAGCAGTACTTC

d_gene: TRBD2
abundance: few
j_gene: TRBJ2-2
v_gene: TRBV7-9
CDR3aa: CASGGQLAGGNTGELFF
CDR3nt: TGTGCCAGCGGCGGTCAGCTAGCGGGGGGCAACACCGGGGAGCTGTTTTTT

d_gene: TRBD2
abundance: .
j_gene: TRBJ2-2
v_gene: TRBV18
CDR3aa: CASSKTSGGYNTGELFF
CDR3nt: TGTGCCAGCTCGAAGACTAGCGGGGGATACAACACCGGGGAGCTGTTTTTT

d_gene: .
abundance: .
j_gene: TRBJ2-3
v_gene: TRBV6-6
CDR3aa: CAVTSPFTDTQYF
CDR3nt: TGTGCCGTAACTAGCCCTTTCACAGATACGCAGTATTTT

d_gene: TRBD2
abundance: .
j_gene: TRBJ2-5
v_gene: TRBV5-1
CDR3aa: CASSSGRRVPGGAQYF
CDR3nt: TGCGCCAGCAGCTCGGGGCGCAGGGTGCCGGGGGGGGCCCAGTACTTC

d_gene: TRBD2
abundance: .
j_gene: TRBJ2-3
v_gene: TRBV7-2
CDR3aa: CASSSRLAGVGDTQYF
CDR3nt: TGTGCCAGCAGCTCCCGACTAGCGGGGGTTGGAGATACGCAGTATTTT

d_gene: TRBD2
abundance: .
j_gene: TRBJ2-5
v_gene: TRBV10-3
CDR3aa: CAISAGGGAAGTQYF
CDR3nt: TGTGCCATCAGTGCTGGCGGGGGGGCCGCAGGGACCCAGTACTTC

d_gene: .
abundance: few
j_gene: TRBJ2-1
v_gene: TRBV20-1
CDR3aa: CSAAGGAYNEQFF
CDR3nt: TGCAGTGCCGCTGGGGGCGCCTACAATGAGCAGTTCTTC

d_gene: .
abundance: many
j_gene: TRBJ2-1
v_gene: TRBV9
CDR3aa: CASSGSSAYEQFF
CDR3nt: TGTGCCAGCAGCGGTTCTAGCGCCTATGAGCAGTTCTTC

d_gene: TRBD2
abundance: few
j_gene: TRBJ2-1
v_gene: TRBV27
CDR3aa: CAGSPGLGGNEQFF
CDR3nt: TGTGCCGGCTCCCCGGGACTAGGGGGCAATGAGCAGTTCTTC

d_gene: .
abundance: .
j_gene: TRBJ2-5
v_gene: TRBV27
CDR3aa: CASSTVGRGPQETQYF
CDR3nt: TGTGCCAGCAGCACGGTTGGGCGGGGGCCCCAAGAGACCCAGTACTTC